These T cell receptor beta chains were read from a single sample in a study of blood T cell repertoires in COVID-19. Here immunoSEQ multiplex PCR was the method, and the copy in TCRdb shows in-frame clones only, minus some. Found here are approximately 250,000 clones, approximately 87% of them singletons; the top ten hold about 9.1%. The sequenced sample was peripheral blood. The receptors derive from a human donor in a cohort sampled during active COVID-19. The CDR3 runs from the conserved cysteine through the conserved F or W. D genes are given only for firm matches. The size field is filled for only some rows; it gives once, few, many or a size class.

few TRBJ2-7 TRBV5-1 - CASSLGAGPYEQYF TGCGCCAGCAGCTTGGGGGCGGGACCATACGAGCAGTACTTC
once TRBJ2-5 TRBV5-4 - CASSLYSKETQYF TGTGCCAGCAGCTTGTACAGCAAAGAGACCCAGTACTTC
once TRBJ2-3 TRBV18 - CASSPGTGAADTQYF TGTGCCAGCTCACCAGGTACTGGGGCGGCAGATACGCAGTATTTT
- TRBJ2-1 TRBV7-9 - CASSHINLNEQFF TGTGCCAGCAGCCACATTAATTTGAATGAGCAGTTCTTC
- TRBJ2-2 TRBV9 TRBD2 CASSVGAASGTGELFF TGTGCCAGCAGCGTAGGAGCGGCTAGCGGGACCGGGGAGCTGTTTTTT
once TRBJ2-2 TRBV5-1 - CASSLFGTNTGELFF TGCGCCAGCAGCTTGTTCGGGACGAACACCGGGGAGCTGTTTTTT
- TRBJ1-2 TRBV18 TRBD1 CASSPNTGDYGYTF TGTGCCAGCTCACCAAACACAGGGGACTATGGCTACACCTTC
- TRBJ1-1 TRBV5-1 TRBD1 CASHPWTGMNTEAFF TGCGCCAGCCACCCGTGGACAGGGATGAACACTGAAGCTTTCTTT
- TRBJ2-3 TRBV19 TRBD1 CASSSGQGDTDTQYF TGTGCCAGTAGTTCGGGACAGGGAGACACAGATACGCAGTATTTT
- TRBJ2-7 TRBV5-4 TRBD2 CASSLDRLAGSEQYF TGTGCCAGCAGCTTGGATCGTCTAGCGGGAAGCGAGCAGTACTTC
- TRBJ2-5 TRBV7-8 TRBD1 CASRLTGGFVETQYF TGTGCCAGCAGATTGACAGGGGGTTTTGTCGAGACCCAGTACTTC
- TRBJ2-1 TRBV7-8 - CASSLRVNEQFF TGTGCCAGCAGCTTACGGGTCAATGAGCAGTTCTTC
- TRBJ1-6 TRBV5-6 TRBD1 CASSRTGDYNSPLHF TGTGCCAGCAGTCGGACAGGGGATTATAATTCACCCCTCCACTTT
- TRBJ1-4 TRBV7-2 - CASSLVSGGGTNEKLFF TGTGCCAGCAGCTTAGTCAGTGGGGGCGGAACTAATGAAAAACTGTTTTTT
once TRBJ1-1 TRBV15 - CATSRDRRQGEAFF TGTGCCACCAGCAGAGATCGACGGCAGGGTGAGGCTTTCTTT